This TCR beta chain emerged from a study of CD8 T cells in ankylosing spondylitis. Study-wide results and caveats: A subset of motif variants has previously been described in the synovial fluid and blood of reactive arthritis. There was a TCR beta motif, made of 7 to 9 highly homologous variants, that appeared characteristic of ankylosing spondylitis blood. Matched ankylosing spondylitis synovial fluid reportedly contained a significantly enriched population of disease-linked clones.

As concerns this clonotype: The antigen is undetermined.

Construction of TCR beta libraries was performed using quantitative 5'-RACE with molecular barcodes. Each CDR3 protein is one row after TCRdb ran MiXCR on the 5' RACE reads. The table includes about 220,000 distinct CDR3 sequences, 8% to 11% detected once. The CDR3 sequence is 16 residues long. Trimming cost V 0 bases and J 7 bases, with 14 bases left between them. Germline V lookup: CDR1 SGHRS, CDR2 YFSETQ. Sequenced sample: blood, either unsorted or a sorted T cell fraction (not recorded which). The TCR comes from a male donor with ankylosing spondylitis or in good health (not recorded which). The V and J genes are TRBV5-1 and TRBJ1-6, with a possible D match to TRBD1 (5 bases). CDR3 in DNA: TGCGCCAGCAGCTTGGCTGGGGGTGCGCACAATTCACCCCTCCACTTT. Protein product: CASSLAGGAHNSPLHF. Complete variable domain (other parts from reference TRBV5-1 and TRBJ1-6): KAGVTQTPRYLIKTRGQQVTLSCSPISGHRSVSWYQQTPGQGLQFLFEYFSETQRNKGNFPGRFSGRQFSNSRSEMNVSTLELGDSALYLCASSLAGGAHNSPLHFGNGTRLTVT.